The 32 T cell receptor beta chains given below trace back to one sample, sequenced in a study of control samples from healthy donors and cancer patients. Clones were sequenced by immunoSEQ multiplex PCR, and TCRdb holds only the in-frame ones, with some missing. The sample yields about 180,000 clones, around nine tenths seen once. Specimen: blood. These receptors came from a man aged 25-45 years in good health.

The chain joins TRBV20-1 to TRBJ2-3; D gene uncertain. Germline V gene sequence: CDR1 DFQATT, CDR2 SNEGSKA (reference sequence). Trimming stripped 3 bases from V and 2 bases from J, with 15 bases between. The CDR3 runs 15 residues. The CDR3 DNA reads as TGCAGTGCTAGTTCCCTGTCAGCGTTCACAGATACGCAGTATTTT. This gives the protein CSASSLSAFTDTQYF.

This clone was detected a few times. The chain is built from TRBV7-2 and TRBJ1-2, with 8 bases identical to TRBD1. Trimming took 5 bases from V and 3 from J; bases not matched to a gene: 8. CDR3 length: 15 amino acids. Germline CDR1 is SGHTA and CDR2 is FQGNSA. The CDR3 DNA reads TGTGCCAGCAGCCCAGACAGGGGCGGCCACTATGGCTACACCTTC. Translating gives CASSPDRGGHYGYTF.

The chain recombines TRBV7-2 with TRBJ2-7, with 7 positions matching TRBD2. V was pared by 5 bases and J by 2 bases, with 3 bases of the junction left unmatched. CDR3 length equals 13 residues. CDR1 SGHTA and CDR2 FQGNSA come from the germline V gene. The CDR3 sequence is CASSKRGPYEQYF. The CDR3 DNA reads TGTGCCAGCAGCAAGCGGGGCCCCTACGAGCAGTACTTC.

In DNA, the CDR3 is TGTGCCGGTACGCAAGGGGGGAGCTCCTACAATGAGCAGTTCTTC. Translation: CAGTQGGSSYNEQFF. The chain combines TRBV19 with TRBJ2-1; D may match TRBD1 or TRBD2 (6 bases each). CDR3 size: 15 residues. CDR1 and CDR2 from the germline V gene are LNHDA and SQIVND (reference sequence). V lost 11 bases and J lost 0, with 17 bases in between.

The genes are TRBV14 and TRBJ1-2; the D is unclear. Per the germline V gene, CDR1 is SGHDN and CDR2 is FVKESK. The germline V and J ends were trimmed by 4 bases and 3 bases, with 12 bases remaining between them. The CDR3 has 14 residues. The CDR3 loop is CASSPAGWDYGYTF. In DNA, the CDR3 is TGTGCCAGCAGCCCGGCAGGATGGGACTATGGCTACACCTTC.

This clone was recorded a few times. This chain connects TRBV6-6 to TRBJ1-1, with D hard to call. CDR1 and CDR2 from the germline V gene are MNHNY and SVGAGI (reference sequence). The CDR3 length is 14 residues. V lost 0 bases and J lost 0, with 5 bases in between. The CDR3 DNA reads TGTGCCAGCAGTTACTCGTCTCTGAACACTGAAGCTTTCTTT. This encodes CASSYSSLNTEAFF.

J is TRBJ2-1 and V is TRBV2; 8 positions agree with TRBD2. The CDR3 sequence is 15 residues long. After removal of 5 bases from V and 7 bases from J, the junction contained 10 bases not matched to a gene. The germline V gene has CDR1 SNHLY and CDR2 FYNNEI. CDR3 loop: CASSSQAGVWNEQFF. The CDR3 nucleotides are TGTGCCAGCAGTTCTCAAGCGGGAGTCTGGAATGAGCAGTTCTTC.

This clone was seen a few times. The rearrangement joins TRBV5-1 to TRBJ2-2; TRBD1 matches 7 bases. The germline V gene encodes CDR1 SGHRS and CDR2 YFSETQ. This CDR3 has 13 amino acids. Trimming at V came to 5 bases and at J to 3 bases, leaving 1 base not matched to a gene. CDR3 sequence (DNA): TGCGCCAGCAGTCAGGGGGACACCGGGGAGCTGTTTTTT. Its translation is CASSQGDTGELFF.

The chain links TRBV19 to TRBJ1-2; D is ambiguous. This CDR3 is built from 13 residues. Germline-derived CDR1 and CDR2 are LNHDA and SQIVND (reference sequence). V shed 5 bases and J shed 8 bases, with 15 bases lying between them. The DNA of the CDR3 is TGTGCCAGTAGTGGCACGGGCGGTGCGGGCTACACCTTC. This encodes CASSGTGGAGYTF. Complete variable domain (other parts from reference TRBV19 and TRBJ1-2): DGGITQSPKYLFRKEGQNVTLSCEQNLNHDAMYWYRQDPGQGLRLIYYSQIVNDFQKGDIAEGYSVSREKKESFPLTVTSAQKNPTAFYLCASSGTGGAGYTFGSGTRLTVV.

DNA of the CDR3: TGTGCCAGCAGCCAAGATACGATCTATGGCTACACCTTC. It codes for CASSQDTIYGYTF. J is TRBJ1-2 and V is TRBV3-1 (or the pseudogene TRBV3-2); no reliable D call. The ends were cut back, 0 bases at V and 4 bases at J, with 6 bases in the middle. This CDR3 is 13 amino acids long. CDR1 is LGHDT and CDR2 is YNNKEL in the germline V gene (reference sequence).

The chain carries TRBV28 and TRBJ1-5; TRBD1 matches at 9 bases. This CDR3 spans 16 amino acids. Germline V gene sequence: CDR1 MDHEN, CDR2 SYDVKM. J lost 0 bases, V lost 9 bases, and 9 bases had no gene match. CDR3 region: CASMDRGDYSNQPQHF. CDR3 DNA: TGTGCCAGTATGGACAGGGGTGACTATAGCAATCAGCCCCAGCATTTT.

The CDR3 DNA follows: TGTGCCATCAACGACAGGGGAAACTATGGCTACACCTTC. Its protein is CAINDRGNYGYTF. The V call is TRBV10-3, the J call TRBJ1-2, with TRBD1 identical over 8 bases. With 7 bases clipped from V and 2 bases from J, the junction kept 3 bases outside the gene matches. The CDR3 loop spans 13 amino acids. The germline V gene has CDR1 ENHRY and CDR2 SYGVKD.

The chain carries TRBV28 and TRBJ2-5; 10 positions match TRBD2. In germline, CDR1 is MDHEN, CDR2 SYDVKM. The V gene end was trimmed by 2 bases and the J gene end by 0 bases; junction bases not matched to a gene: 3. The CDR3 is 16 residues long. DNA for the CDR3: TGTGCCAGCAGTTTACTGCTAGCGGGAGACCAAGAGACCCAGTACTTC. Protein sequence: CASSLLLAGDQETQYF.

The gene calls are TRBV10-1 and TRBJ2-7; the D gene is possibly TRBD2 (5 bases). The ends were cut back, 9 bases at V and 0 bases at J, with 9 bases in the middle. The CDR3 covers 12 residues. Germline V CDR1 and CDR2: WNHNN, SYGVQD (reference sequence). The CDR3 reads CASGLTSYEQYF. The DNA of the CDR3 is TGCGCCAGTGGACTCACCTCCTACGAGCAGTACTTC.

This clone was detected only once. The chain is built from TRBV7-9 and TRBJ2-5; 12 bases are a match to TRBD2. The ends lost 2 bases at V and 6 bases at J; junction bases unmatched: 7. Germline CDR1 is SEHNR and CDR2 is FQNEAQ (reference sequence). This CDR3 has 16 amino acids. The CDR3 sequence is CASSLFSTSGGQTQYF. CDR3 bases: TGTGCCAGCAGCTTATTTTCGACTAGCGGGGGTCAGACCCAGTACTTC.

The chain joins TRBV19 to TRBJ1-1; a possible D gene is TRBD1 (5 bases). The CDR3 extends over 15 amino acids. The ends were cut back, 5 bases at V and 4 bases at J, with 17 bases in the middle. The germline V gene encodes CDR1 LNHDA and CDR2 SQIVND (reference sequence). The CDR3 spells CASSVRDLGLTEAFF. CDR3 bases: TGTGCCAGTAGTGTCCGGGACCTTGGTCTCACTGAAGCTTTCTTT.

The gene calls are TRBV13 and TRBJ1-2; 12 bases agree with TRBD1. Germline V gene sequence: CDR1 PRHDT, CDR2 FYEKMQ (reference sequence). CDR3 length: 17 amino acids. V lost 7 bases, J lost 3 bases, and 12 bases stayed unmatched. The CDR3, as DNA: TGTGCCAGCACCCAAGGACCCGGGACAGGGGGCGACTATGGCTACACCTTC. Protein sequence: CASTQGPGTGGDYGYTF.

This sequence joins TRBV11-2 and TRBJ1-1; D possibly corresponds to TRBD1 (5 bases). This CDR3 is 13 amino acids long. V shed 5 bases and J shed 11 bases, with 18 bases lying between them. Germline assignment: CDR1 SGHAT and CDR2 FQNNGV. The CDR3 loop reads CASSALGALRAFF. The CDR3 region has the DNA TGTGCCAGCAGCGCCCTCGGGGCGTTAAGGGCTTTCTTT.

The CDR3 DNA reads TGTGCAAGTCGCTTAGGGGGTCTACCGCCCCAGCATTTT. Translating gives CASRLGGLPPQHF. This chain uses TRBV12-2 with TRBJ1-5. TRBV12-2 is a documented pseudogene. The CDR3 totals 13 residues.

The V and J genes are TRBV28 and TRBJ2-3; TRBD2 matches 8 bases. V lost 10 bases and J lost 2; bases outside the gene matches: 8. Germline CDR1 and CDR2: MDHEN and SYDVKM. This CDR3 spans 14 amino acids. In nucleotides, the CDR3 is TGTGCCACTTTAATAGCGGGACCCACAGATACGCAGTATTTT. Amino acids: CATLIAGPTDTQYF.

This clone was counted a single time. The chain has TRBV28 and TRBJ2-7; 14 nucleotides align to TRBD2. This CDR3 has 15 amino acids. Unmatched junction bases numbered 0, after V lost 3 bases and J lost 2 bases. Germline CDR1 MDHEN, CDR2 SYDVKM. CDR3 bases: TGTGCCAGCAGTTTGACTAGCGGGAGGGCCTACGAGCAGTACTTC. Amino acids: CASSLTSGRAYEQYF.

The CDR3 DNA reads TGTGCCAGCAGCTCCATCCGGGGACAGCGCTATGGCTACACCTTC. As protein: CASSSIRGQRYGYTF. This sequence joins TRBV11-2 and TRBJ1-2; 7 bases line up with TRBD1. Germline-derived CDR1 and CDR2 are SGHAT and FQNNGV. Losses at the gene ends were 4 bases for V and 4 bases for J; bases not matched to a gene: 9. The CDR3 sequence is 15 residues long.

The V gene is TRBV11-2, the J gene TRBJ1-1; weak D call: TRBD1 (6 bases). V lost 1 base and J 0 bases, leaving 15 bases between the germline ends. The germline V gene encodes CDR1 SGHAT and CDR2 FQNNGV. CDR3 length equals 17 residues. The CDR3 bases are TGTGCCAGCAGCTTAGTGCGGGGGCAGGGACTGAACACTGAAGCTTTCTTT. Protein sequence: CASSLVRGQGLNTEAFF.

This sequence joins TRBV19 and TRBJ2-1; 7 bases are shared with TRBD2. This CDR3 has 14 amino acids. V gave up 6 bases and J gave up 10 bases; unmatched junction bases: 12. Looked up from germline, CDR1 is LNHDA and CDR2 is SQIVND (reference sequence). This CDR3 reads CASSNPLWREEQFF. CDR3 DNA: TGTGCCAGTAGCAATCCTCTTTGGCGGGAGGAGCAGTTCTTC. The complete variable domain, with remaining parts taken from reference TRBV19 and TRBJ2-1, reads DGGITQSPKYLFRKEGQNVTLSCEQNLNHDAMYWYRQDPGQGLRLIYYSQIVNDFQKGDIAEGYSVSREKKESFPLTVTSAQKNPTAFYLCASSNPLWREEQFFGPGTRLTVL.

J is TRBJ2-3 and V is TRBV27, with D possibly TRBD1 on 6 matching bases. Looked up from germline, CDR1 is MNHEY and CDR2 is SMNVEV (reference sequence). Trimming pared 1 base from V and 2 bases from J, leaving 10 bases between. The CDR3 length is 15 residues. The CDR3 is CASSLFTGLTDTQYF. The CDR3 region has the DNA TGTGCCAGCAGTTTATTCACAGGGCTCACAGATACGCAGTATTTT.

This clone was counted a single time. The chain is built from TRBV11-2 and TRBJ1-1; perhaps TRBD1 as D (5 bases). The V end was cut by 0 bases, the J end by 4 bases, with 12 bases between. The CDR3 contains 15 residues. CDR1 is SGHAT and CDR2 is FQNNGV in the germline V gene. DNA of the CDR3: TGTGCCAGCAGCTTAGATGCCTCGGGGGGCACTGAAGCTTTCTTT. Residues: CASSLDASGGTEAFF.

The chain joins TRBV27 to TRBJ1-5; D unclear. CDR3 size: 15 residues. The V gene lost 5 bases and the J gene lost 1 base, with 12 bases spanning the gap. Germline lookup yields CDR1 MNHEY and CDR2 SMNVEV (reference sequence). CDR3 sequence: CASSLISTSNQPQHF. CDR3 sequence (DNA): TGTGCCAGCAGTCTCATCTCCACCAGCAATCAGCCCCAGCATTTT.

This clone was observed a single time. The chain recombines TRBV5-1 with TRBJ2-7; the D gene is possibly TRBD2 (6 bases). V was trimmed by 4 bases and J by 2 bases, leaving 7 bases between them. Germline CDR1 is SGHRS and CDR2 is YFSETQ. CDR3 length: 12 residues. The CDR3 nucleotides read TGCGCCAGCAGCGGAGGGACCTACGAGCAGTACTTC. The encoded protein is CASSGGTYEQYF.

The chain uses TRBV27 and TRBJ2-1; D might be TRBD1 or TRBD2, each matching 5 bases. V lost 6 bases, J lost 7 bases, and 13 bases lay in between. The V gene's germline CDR1 is MNHEY and CDR2 SMNVEV (reference sequence). CDR3 length equals 13 residues. This CDR3 reads CASRSWGGNEQFF. The CDR3 DNA follows: TGTGCCAGCAGAAGTTGGGGCGGGAATGAGCAGTTCTTC.

This chain uses TRBV19 with TRBJ2-5, with D perhaps being TRBD1 or TRBD2 (5 bases each). Trimming pared 5 bases from V and 0 bases from J, leaving 16 bases between. Germline V gene lookup returns CDR1 LNHDA and CDR2 SQIVND (reference sequence). This CDR3 spans 16 amino acids. The CDR3 nucleotides read TGTGCCAGTAGTCTAACGGGACCGATGTACCAAGAGACCCAGTACTTC. The encoded protein is CASSLTGPMYQETQYF.

The chain is built from TRBV4-3 and TRBJ1-1; no reliable D call. Trimming shortened V by 0 bases and J by 2 bases, and 22 bases separated the two germline ends. The CDR3 has 19 residues. The germline V gene encodes CDR1 LGHNA and CDR2 YSLEER. The chain's CDR3 is CASSQEDMYGVSGNTEAFF. The CDR3 DNA reads as TGCGCCAGCAGCCAAGAAGATATGTACGGGGTTAGTGGAAACACTGAAGCTTTCTTT.

The table lists this clone with a count of one. This chain links TRBV19 with TRBJ2-5, with D perhaps matching TRBD2 (5 bases). Germline V lookup: CDR1 LNHDA, CDR2 SQIVND (reference sequence). This CDR3 comprises 15 residues. The ends were cut back, 3 bases at V and 4 bases at J, with 15 bases in the middle. Here the CDR3 DNA reads TGTGCCAGTAGTATGTTCGGGAAGGCCTCAGAGACCCAGTACTTC. Its protein is CASSMFGKASETQYF.